This T cell receptor (beta chain) comes out of a study of T cells in localized non-small cell lung cancer. TCRdb's copy holds only in-frame clones and misses some; the assay was immunoSEQ multiplex PCR. The sample lists 19,000 or so clones, 70% to 90% occurring once. Points from the study as a whole: Higher blood T cell density tracked longer overall survival. A median of around 57 clones ranked among the top 100 in tumor appeared in adjacent lung. Uninvolved nearby lung showed the greatest T cell clonality, exceeding that found in tumor.

This clone has just a few counts. The target antigen is unknown. Trimming took off 1 base at V and 1 base at J, with 7 bases between the two ends. The CDR3 sequence is 14 residues long. CDR1 SEHNR and CDR2 FQNEAQ come from the germline V gene (reference sequence). The chain has TRBV7-9 and TRBJ1-1; possible D gene TRBD1, 6 bases. The receptor was isolated from a male donor at least 60 years old with stage II lung adenocarcinoma. The material was peripheral blood mononuclear cells, obtained before any cancer treatment. CDR3 nucleotide sequence: TGTGCCAGCAGCTTAGGACAGGCGAACACTGAAGCTTTCTTT. Amino acid sequence: CASSLGQANTEAFF.